These 25 T cell receptor beta chains came from one sample sequenced in a study of T cell clones after liver transplantation. Sequenced by immunoSEQ multiplex PCR; TCRdb stores in-frame clones only, minus some. The sample includes roughly 80,000 clones, less than 90% of them seen just once. The material sequenced was CD4+ T cells from blood, taken at the 22-month timepoint. The receptor source for this set is a human patient who received a liver transplant. The graft donor may be the source of some T cells.

This clone came up once. The chain links TRBV7-2 to TRBJ2-5; D may be TRBD2 (6 bases). CDR3 size: 13 residues. V lost 5 bases and J lost 5, with 12 bases in between. Germline CDR1 reads SGHTA; CDR2 reads FQGNSA. This chain's CDR3 is CASSPPGGETQYF. DNA for the CDR3: TGTGCCAGCAGCCCGCCCGGAGGGGAGACCCAGTACTTC.

The J gene is TRBJ2-4, the V gene TRBV19, with 10 positions matching TRBD2. V shed 9 bases and J 8 bases; nucleotides not matched to a gene: 16. The V gene's germline CDR1 is LNHDA and CDR2 SQIVND (reference sequence). The CDR3 has 16 amino acids. CDR3 region: CASKDSGRSQGDIQYF. As DNA, the CDR3 is TGTGCCAGCAAAGATAGCGGGAGGTCCCAGGGGGACATTCAGTACTTC.

This clone was recorded a few times. The chain has TRBV10-1 and TRBJ2-7; 7 nucleotides match TRBD1. The CDR3 length is 11 residues. In germline, CDR1 is WNHNN, CDR2 SYGVQD (reference sequence). V shed 10 bases, J shed 7 bases, and the junction held 7 bases outside the gene matches. CDR3 amino acids: CATPTRGEQYF. CDR3 nucleotide sequence: TGCGCCACCCCTACCAGGGGGGAGCAGTACTTC.

The chain carries TRBV10-1 and TRBJ2-3, with 10 bases aligning to TRBD1. J gave up 3 bases and V 6 bases, and 12 bases lay outside the gene matches. Germline V gives CDR1 WNHNN, CDR2 SYGVQD (reference sequence). This CDR3 spans 17 amino acids. In nucleotides, the CDR3 is TGCGCCAGCAGGCCCTCCGGGACAGGGGATAGGACAGATACGCAGTATTTT. Protein sequence: CASRPSGTGDRTDTQYF.

A few counts support this clone. V and J are TRBV28 and TRBJ1-1, with TRBD1 as a possible D gene (5 bases). Trimming pared 2 bases from V and 3 bases from J, leaving 10 bases between. Germline V gene sequence: CDR1 MDHEN, CDR2 SYDVKM. This CDR3 region has 14 residues. In DNA form, the CDR3 reads TGTGCCAGCAGTTTAGGGGGGGGAGACACTGAAGCTTTCTTT. It encodes CASSLGGGDTEAFF. Full variable domain (outside the CDR3, taken from reference TRBV28 and TRBJ1-1): DVKVTQSSRYLVKRTGEKVFLECVQDMDHENMFWYRQDPGLGLRLIYFSYDVKMKEKGDIPEGYSVSREKKERFSLILESASTNQTSMYLCASSLGGGDTEAFFGQGTRLTVV.

The chain uses TRBV19 and TRBJ1-5, with D perhaps matching TRBD1 (5 bases). Germline CDR1 LNHDA, CDR2 SQIVND (reference sequence). CDR3 size: 14 residues. The V gene lost 4 bases and the J gene lost 3 bases, with 10 bases spanning the gap. The CDR3 DNA reads as TGTGCCAGTAGTACCGAGGGGATCAATCAGCCCCAGCATTTT. Its translation: CASSTEGINQPQHF.

The chain recombines TRBV7-2 with TRBJ2-1; 11 positions match TRBD2. This CDR3 has 18 amino acids. The germline V gene encodes CDR1 SGHTA and CDR2 FQGNSA. J gave up 3 bases and V 3 bases, and 10 bases lay outside the gene matches. CDR3 region: CASSFPARTSGSYNEQFF. The CDR3 DNA sequence: TGTGCCAGCAGCTTCCCCGCCCGTACTAGCGGGAGCTACAATGAGCAGTTCTTC. The full variable domain, with the rest looked up from reference TRBV7-2 and TRBJ2-1, is GAGVSQSPSNKVTEKGKDVELRCDPISGHTALYWYRQSLGQGLEFLIYFQGNSAPDKSGLPSDRFSAERTGGSVSTLTIQRTQQEDSAVYLCASSFPARTSGSYNEQFFGPGTRLTVL.

This clone was detected only a few times. This chain links TRBV11-2 with TRBJ2-7, with a tentative D call TRBD2 (5 bases). This CDR3 has 14 amino acids. V lost 1 base to trimming and J lost 1 base, with 8 bases between them. Per the germline V gene, CDR1 is SGHAT and CDR2 is FQNNGV. CDR3 DNA sequence: TGTGCCAGCAGCTTAGGCCGGGGTTCCTACGAGCAGTACTTC. Translation gives CASSLGRGSYEQYF.

This clone has just a few counts. V and J are TRBV14 and TRBJ1-2; D possibly corresponds to TRBD1 (6 bases). V was shortened by 3 bases and J by 8 bases, with 16 bases between the two germline ends. The CDR3 is made up of 14 amino acids. Germline CDR1 SGHDN, CDR2 FVKESK. The CDR3 region is CASSQLQGVGGYTF. The CDR3 bases are TGTGCCAGCAGCCAGCTACAGGGTGTTGGGGGCTACACCTTC.

The chain has TRBV18 and TRBJ1-4; 7 positions match TRBD1. V shed 8 bases and J 6 bases; nucleotides not matched to a gene: 6. The germline gives CDR1 KGHSH, CDR2 LQKENI. CDR3 size: 13 residues. The CDR3 here is CASRTGDHEKLFF. The CDR3 coding sequence is TGTGCCAGCAGAACAGGGGACCATGAAAAACTGTTTTTT. Filled out from reference TRBV18 and TRBJ1-4, the complete variable domain reads NAGVMQNPRHLVRRRGQEARLRCSPMKGHSHVYWYRQLPEEGLKFMVYLQKENIIDESGMPKERFSAEFPKEGPSILRIQQVVRGDSAAYFCASRTGDHEKLFFGSGTQLSVL.

The chain is built from TRBV11-2 and TRBJ2-5; perhaps D is TRBD1 or TRBD2 (6 bases each). Germline loops: CDR1 SGHAT, CDR2 FQNNGV. CDR3 length: 16 residues. V was cut by 2 bases and J by 5 bases, with 18 bases left in between. The CDR3 DNA sequence: TGTGCCAGCAGCTTAAGGGGGGCAGGGGATAGTGAGACCCAGTACTTC. It is translated as CASSLRGAGDSETQYF.

The chain is built from TRBV25-1 and TRBJ2-3; D not certain. This CDR3 is 11 amino acids long. CDR1 and CDR2 from the germline V gene are MGHDK and SYGVNS. V dropped 5 bases and J dropped 6 bases, with 6 bases sitting between them. The CDR3: CASSIGDTQYF. CDR3 sequence (DNA): TGTGCCAGCAGTATCGGCGATACGCAGTATTTT.

The gene calls are TRBV7-2 and TRBJ2-3; D perhaps matches TRBD2 (6 bases). Germline-derived CDR1 and CDR2 are SGHTA and FQGNSA. The CDR3 length is 17 residues. The V end was cut by 5 bases, the J end by 0 bases, with 18 bases between. The CDR3: CASSPRARGGSTDTQYF. CDR3 DNA sequence: TGTGCCAGCAGCCCCCGCGCCCGGGGAGGAAGCACAGATACGCAGTATTTT.

This sequence joins TRBV5-1 and TRBJ2-2; 7 bases map to TRBD1. Losses at the gene ends were 3 bases for V and 4 bases for J; bases not matched to a gene: 9. The CDR3 is made up of 16 amino acids. CDR1 SGHRS and CDR2 YFSETQ come from the germline V gene. The CDR3 DNA reads TGCGCCAGCAGCTCCCGGGACAGAACCGGCACCGGGGAGCTGTTTTTT. Protein product: CASSSRDRTGTGELFF.

The chain carries TRBV6-1 and TRBJ1-2; D not certain. The length of the CDR3 is 13 residues. From germline, CDR1 is MNHNS and CDR2 SASEGT. V was shortened by 4 bases and J by 0 bases, with 6 bases between the two germline ends. This CDR3 is CASSAAANYGYTF. For the CDR3, the DNA is TGTGCCAGCAGTGCTGCAGCTAACTATGGCTACACCTTC.

The rearrangement joins TRBV5-1 to TRBJ2-1, with unresolved D. Deletions cut 1 base from V and 2 bases from J, with 4 bases between. The V gene's germline CDR1 is SGHRS and CDR2 YFSETQ. There are 13 residues in the CDR3. CDR3 coding DNA: TGCGCCAGCAGCTTGATACCCTACAATGAGCAGTTCTTC. Translated: CASSLIPYNEQFF.

This chain uses TRBV5-6 with TRBJ2-4, with D perhaps assigned TRBD1 or TRBD2 (5 bases each). The CDR3 is 16 residues long. Trimming left V 3 bases short and J 1 base short, with 14 bases between. Germline V CDR1 and CDR2: SGHDT, YYEEEE. CDR3 nucleotides: TGTGCCAGCAGCTGGACCGGGACCTGGGCCAAAAACATTCAGTACTTC. Translating it yields CASSWTGTWAKNIQYF.

This chain connects TRBV29-1 to TRBJ2-5; 13 bases fit TRBD2. This CDR3 comprises 17 residues. CDR1 and CDR2 from the germline V gene are SQVTM and ANQGSEA. V lost 8 bases and J lost 2; bases outside the gene matches: 14. CDR3 sequence (DNA): TGCAGCTCAACCGGGACTAGCGGGGAGTTAGAACAAGAGACCCAGTACTTC. Translated: CSSTGTSGELEQETQYF.

The chain uses TRBV28 and TRBJ1-3; no clear D gene. V was pared by 5 bases and J by 8 bases, with 7 bases between. The CDR3 has 11 amino acids. Germline V gene data show CDR1 as MDHEN and CDR2 as SYDVKM. The CDR3 coding sequence is TGTGCCAGCAGTCCGGGGTACACCATATATTTT. The encoded protein is CASSPGYTIYF.

Only a few counts were recorded for this clone. The chain employs TRBV9 and TRBJ1-6; 10 nucleotides align to TRBD1. Germline trimming cut 4 bases from V and 10 bases from J; bases unmatched to any gene: 8. Per the germline V gene, CDR1 is SGDLS and CDR2 is YYNGEE. This CDR3 spans 15 amino acids. This CDR3 reads CASSIGTGVGSPLHF. The CDR3 nucleotides read TGTGCCAGCAGCATCGGGACAGGGGTCGGCTCACCCCTCCACTTT.

This chain uses TRBV2 with TRBJ1-4, with 8 bases lining up with TRBD1. This CDR3 comprises 14 residues. V lost 8 bases, J lost 3 bases, and 5 bases stayed unmatched. Per germline, CDR1 SNHLY and CDR2 FYNNEI. CDR3 in DNA: TGTGCCAGCGGGGGGACAGGTGCTAATGAAAAACTGTTTTTT. Its protein product is CASGGTGANEKLFF.

The rearrangement uses TRBV2 and TRBJ2-5; 10 bases fit TRBD1. Germline V lookup: CDR1 SNHLY, CDR2 FYNNEI. Trimming removed 3 bases from V and 11 bases from J; junction bases left unmatched: 12. The CDR3 contains 15 residues. The CDR3, as DNA: TGTGCCAGCAGTGACCTAACCGGGACAGGGGTTCAGCAGTACTTC. This encodes CASSDLTGTGVQQYF.

The J gene is TRBJ2-3, the V gene TRBV5-1; 7 bases fit TRBD2. V was clipped by 5 bases and J by 0 bases; unmatched bases: 3. The germline V gene has CDR1 SGHRS and CDR2 YFSETQ. The length of the CDR3 is 14 residues. The CDR3 DNA is TGCGCCAGCAGGAGGCGGGGGAGCACAGATACGCAGTATTTT. Encoded protein: CASRRRGSTDTQYF. The variable domain in full, completed from reference TRBV5-1 and TRBJ2-3, reads KAGVTQTPRYLIKTRGQQVTLSCSPISGHRSVSWYQQTPGQGLQFLFEYFSETQRNKGNFPGRFSGRQFSNSRSEMNVSTLELGDSALYLCASRRRGSTDTQYFGPGTRLTVL.

V and J are TRBV19 and TRBJ1-1, with D uncertain. The CDR3 consists of 11 residues. CDR1 LNHDA and CDR2 SQIVND come from the germline V gene (reference sequence). Trimming shortened V by 6 bases and J by 2 bases, and 4 bases separated the two germline ends. CDR3 DNA sequence: TGTGCCAGTAGACGTAACACTGAAGCTTTCTTT. It encodes CASRRNTEAFF.

This chain uses TRBV30 with TRBJ1-3, with D uncertain. The germline CDR1 and CDR2 sequences are GTSNPN and SVGIG (reference sequence). CDR3 length: 15 residues. V gave up 0 bases and J gave up 0 bases, with 9 bases separating them. CDR3 DNA sequence: TGTGCCTGGAGTGTATCAGGCCGCTCTGGAAACACCATATATTTT. It specifies CAWSVSGRSGNTIYF.